One sample yielded the 14 T cell receptor beta chains listed below, sequenced in a study of read filtering for tumor transcriptome and immune sequencing (dated by TCRdb to 2018 to 2021). Data came from an Illumina HiSeq 4000. TCR libraries were constructed from approximately 360 ng RNA using the Immunoverse kit, and molecular barcoded adaptors covering alpha/delta and beta/gamma chains were employed. The public sequencing data were trimmed at Q25 with fastp and processed into clonotypes with MiXCR by TCRdb, which kept only in-frame beta chains. Each record represents a unique CDR3 protein, reported with the most common genes and DNA among its rows. The sample table shows approximately 62,000 distinct CDR3 sequences, and roughly a fifth are seen once. Roughly 10% of the sample is in the top ten clones. Sequenced sample: a population of CD138-negative cells sorted from bone marrow. The sample's cell subset or site label is to be understood as: bone marrow mononuclear cells depleted of CD138+ plasma/myeloma cells by negative magnetic selection. The receptors were gathered from a donor at least 40 years old with multiple myeloma.

This clonotype has ten or more counts. The chain recombines TRBV5-1 with TRBJ1-1; D is ambiguous. Per germline, CDR1 SGHRS and CDR2 YFSETQ. V was clipped by 2 bases and J by 0 bases, with 14 bases between them. The CDR3 runs to 16 residues. In DNA, the CDR3 is TGCGCCAGCAGCTTACGAGGGAACGTTATGAACACTGAAGCTTTCTTT. It yields the protein CASSLRGNVMNTEAFF. The variable domain in full, with the rest retrieved from reference TRBV5-1 and TRBJ1-1, is KAGVTQTPRYLIKTRGQQVTLSCSPISGHRSVSWYQQTPGQGLQFLFEYFSETQRNKGNFPGRFSGRQFSNSRSEMNVSTLELGDSALYLCASSLRGNVMNTEAFFGQGTRLTVV.

This clonotype was seen just once. At one end the junction does not follow the germline gene, possibly because of a read error. The rearrangement joins TRBV2 to TRBJ2-7; TRBD2 might be the D (6 bases). The CDR3 totals 13 residues. Germline V gene data show CDR1 as SNHLY and CDR2 as FYNNEI. The CDR3 reads CASRRDSSYGQYF. CDR3 DNA: TGTGCCAGCCGGAGGGACTCTTCCTACGGGCAGTACTTC. Based on the CDR3 plus reference TRBV2 and TRBJ2-7, the full variable domain is EPEVTQTPSHQVTQMGQEVILRCVPISNHLYFYWYRQILGQKVEFLVSFYNNEISEKSEIFDDQFSVERPDGSNFTLKIRSTKLEDSAMYFCASRRDSSYGQYFGPGTRLTVT.

This clonotype was seen many times. The genes are TRBV20-1 and TRBJ2-7; tentatively, D is TRBD1 (7 bases). Germline CDR1 DFQATT, CDR2 SNEGSKA (reference sequence). Trimming shortened V by 4 bases and J by 4 bases, and 17 bases separated the two germline ends. The CDR3 is 14 amino acids. CDR3 sequence: CSANQDRTKYEQYF. CDR3 DNA sequence: TGCAGTGCTAATCAGGACAGGACTAAATACGAGCAGTACTTC.

This clonotype showed up just a few times. A much more abundant neighbour one base away suggests this may be a read error. The chain links TRBV27 to TRBJ2-5; D may correspond to TRBD1 or TRBD2 (6 bases each). Germline CDR1 MNHEY, CDR2 SMNVEV (reference sequence). Trimming pared 5 bases from V and 9 bases from J, leaving 10 bases between. This CDR3 region has 11 residues. CDR3 loop: CASSRGEAQYF. The CDR3 coding sequence is TGTGCCAGCAGTAGGGGGGAGGCCCAGTACTTC.

There are a few counts of this clonotype. This chain uses TRBV6-2 or TRBV6-3 with TRBJ2-7; 9 bases are a match to TRBD2. The CDR3 is 14 amino acids. Germline lookup yields CDR1 MNHEY and CDR2 SVGEGT. Unmatched junction bases numbered 5, after V lost 5 bases and J lost 3 bases. This CDR3 is CASSLSGGLYEQYF. DNA for the CDR3: TGTGCCAGCAGTCTTAGCGGGGGACTCTACGAGCAGTACTTC.

Remarks on this clonotype: The CDR3 does not close with the conserved phenylalanine or tryptophan, likely indicating a read error. The chain uses TRBV5-1 and TRBJ2-1; 8 bases are shared with TRBD2. This CDR3 is built from 15 residues. Germline V gene sequence: CDR1 SGHRS, CDR2 YFSETQ. The CDR3 here is CTSSWTSFGYNEQFS. Here the CDR3 DNA reads TGCACCAGCAGCTGGACTAGCTTCGGCTACAATGAGCAGTTCTCC.

This clonotype was counted at least ten times. V gene TRBV2 combines with J gene TRBJ2-5; D is possibly TRBD2 (5 bases). Per germline, CDR1 SNHLY and CDR2 FYNNEI. The CDR3 contains 15 residues. Trimming stripped 0 bases from V and 5 bases from J, with 13 bases between. CDR3 DNA: TGTGCCAGCAGTGAAGCTGAGGGTAATTTGGAGACCCAGTACTTC. Amino acid sequence: CASSEAEGNLETQYF.

In this sample, this clonotype turned up many times. The chain recombines TRBV11-2 with TRBJ2-5; D not resolved. V shed 5 bases and J shed 2 bases, with 12 bases lying between them. Per germline, CDR1 SGHAT and CDR2 FQNNGV. The CDR3 extends over 14 amino acids. This CDR3 is CASSPERRQETQYF. The CDR3 DNA follows: TGTGCCAGCAGCCCCGAACGAAGACAAGAGACCCAGTACTTC.

This clonotype was found many times. The V and J genes are TRBV28 and TRBJ1-1; D remains ambiguous. Germline loops: CDR1 MDHEN, CDR2 SYDVKM. V lost 3 bases and J lost 0, with 11 bases in between. The length of the CDR3 is 15 residues. The CDR3 DNA reads TGTGCCAGCAGTTTGGCAGGAAACATGAACACTGAAGCTTTCTTT. This gives the protein CASSLAGNMNTEAFF.

Ten or more counts support this clonotype. The chain couples TRBV4-1 to TRBJ1-3; D uncertain. Between the trimmed V and J ends, which lost 0 bases and 6 bases, there was a span of 6 bases. Germline lookup yields CDR1 MGHRA and CDR2 YSYEKL. The CDR3 has 13 residues. The CDR3 region is CASSQDEVNTIYF. DNA of the CDR3: TGCGCCAGCAGCCAAGACGAAGTAAACACCATATATTTT.

This clonotype was recorded at least ten times. The rearrangement links TRBV19 to TRBJ2-4; D assignment may be TRBD1 or TRBD2 (5 bases each). The V gene lost 6 bases and the J gene lost 4 bases, with 19 bases spanning the gap. CDR3 length: 16 amino acids. Germline CDR1 is LNHDA and CDR2 is SQIVND (reference sequence). Written as DNA, the CDR3 is TGTGCCAGTAGGGGCGTCGGATCGGGACGAAAAAACATTCAGTACTTC. It translates to CASRGVGSGRKNIQYF.

This clonotype was detected ten times or more. The chain uses TRBV2 and TRBJ2-4, with 11 bases lining up with TRBD1. The germline gives CDR1 SNHLY, CDR2 FYNNEI. This CDR3 is built from 18 residues. V dropped 9 bases and J dropped 1; count of bases not matched to a gene: 14. The CDR3 region has the DNA TGTGCCAGAGCAAACGGGACAGGGGGTGGATTGGCCAAAAACATTCAGTACTTC. This codes for CARANGTGGGLAKNIQYF.

Ten or more counts support this clonotype. The chain is built from TRBV20-1 and TRBJ1-2; D uncertain. The length of the CDR3 is 13 residues. The V end lost 0 bases, the J end lost 4 bases, and 9 bases lay between the germline ends. Germline lookup yields CDR1 DFQATT and CDR2 SNEGSKA (reference sequence). The DNA of the CDR3 is TGCAGTGCTAGAGATCGGGAGCGCTATGGCTACACCTTC. Translating gives CSARDRERYGYTF.

Many counts were recorded for this clonotype. The rearrangement joins TRBV7-2 to TRBJ2-1; D is ambiguous. Germline V gene sequence: CDR1 SGHTA, CDR2 FQGNSA. This CDR3 comprises 15 residues. Trimming removed 4 bases from V and 0 bases from J, with 10 bases in between. This chain's CDR3 is CASSYRRASYNEQFF. CDR3 DNA: TGTGCCAGCAGCTACCGGCGCGCCTCCTACAATGAGCAGTTCTTC.